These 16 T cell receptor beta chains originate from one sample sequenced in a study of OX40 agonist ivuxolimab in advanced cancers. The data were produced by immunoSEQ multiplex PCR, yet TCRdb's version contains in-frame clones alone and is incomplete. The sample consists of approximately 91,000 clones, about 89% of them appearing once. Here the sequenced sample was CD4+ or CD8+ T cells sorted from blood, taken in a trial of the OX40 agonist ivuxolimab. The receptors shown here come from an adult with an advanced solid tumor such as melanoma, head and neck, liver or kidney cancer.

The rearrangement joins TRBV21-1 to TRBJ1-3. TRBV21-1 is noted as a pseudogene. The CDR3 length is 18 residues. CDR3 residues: CASSKGPSRGNSGNTIYF. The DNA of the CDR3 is TGTGCCAGCAGCAAAGGGCCATCCAGAGGCAACTCTGGAAACACCATATATTTT.

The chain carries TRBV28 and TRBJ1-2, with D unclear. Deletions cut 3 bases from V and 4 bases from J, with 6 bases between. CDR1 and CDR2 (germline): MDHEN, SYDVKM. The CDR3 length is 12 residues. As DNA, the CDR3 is TGTGCCAGCAGTTTCCGGGTCTATGGCTACACCTTC. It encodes CASSFRVYGYTF.

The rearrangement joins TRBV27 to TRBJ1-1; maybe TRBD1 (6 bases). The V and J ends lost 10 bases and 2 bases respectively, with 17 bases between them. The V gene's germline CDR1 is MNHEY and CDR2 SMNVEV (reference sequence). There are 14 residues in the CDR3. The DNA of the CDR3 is TGTGCCACCGGACGACAGGCCCCTAACACTGAAGCTTTCTTT. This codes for CATGRQAPNTEAFF.

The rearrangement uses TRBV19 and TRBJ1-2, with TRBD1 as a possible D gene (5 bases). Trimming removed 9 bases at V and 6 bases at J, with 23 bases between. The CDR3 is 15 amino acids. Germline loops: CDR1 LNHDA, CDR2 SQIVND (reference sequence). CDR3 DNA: TGTGCCAGCCACAACAGGCTGGTTTATATTCATGGCTACACCTTC. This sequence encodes CASHNRLVYIHGYTF.

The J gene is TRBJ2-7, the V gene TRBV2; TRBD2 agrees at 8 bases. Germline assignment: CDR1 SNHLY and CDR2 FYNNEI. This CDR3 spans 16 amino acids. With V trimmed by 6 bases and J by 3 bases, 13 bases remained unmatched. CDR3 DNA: TGTGCCAGCAGGTCCTCATCTAGCGGGTATATCTACGAGCAGTACTTC. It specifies CASRSSSSGYIYEQYF.

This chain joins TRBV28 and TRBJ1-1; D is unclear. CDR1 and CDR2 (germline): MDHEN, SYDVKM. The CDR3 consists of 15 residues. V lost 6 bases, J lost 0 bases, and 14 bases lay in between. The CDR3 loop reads CASRRGGLMNTEAFF. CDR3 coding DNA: TGTGCCAGCAGAAGAGGAGGCCTCATGAACACTGAAGCTTTCTTT.

The CDR3 nucleotides read TGTGCCAGCAGCGAGGGGACTTCGAGCCAAGAGACCCAGTACTTC. It specifies CASSEGTSSQETQYF. V gene TRBV7-9 combines with J gene TRBJ2-5; tentative D call: TRBD2 (6 bases). Germline CDR1 and CDR2: SEHNR and FQNEAQ (reference sequence). This CDR3 spans 15 amino acids. Deletions cut 5 bases from V and 1 base from J, with 14 bases between. Based on the CDR3 plus reference TRBV7-9 and TRBJ2-5, the full variable domain is DTGVSQNPRHKITKRGQNVTFRCDPISEHNRLYWYRQTLGQGPEFLTYFQNEAQLEKSRLLSDRFSAERPKGSFSTLEIQRTEQGDSAMYLCASSEGTSSQETQYFGPGTRLLVL.

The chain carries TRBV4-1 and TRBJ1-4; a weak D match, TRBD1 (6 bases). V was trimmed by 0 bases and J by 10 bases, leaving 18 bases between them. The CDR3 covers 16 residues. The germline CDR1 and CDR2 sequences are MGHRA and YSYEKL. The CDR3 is CASSQEARQGLGKLFF. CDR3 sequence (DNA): TGCGCCAGCAGCCAAGAAGCGAGGCAGGGGCTCGGAAAACTGTTTTTT.

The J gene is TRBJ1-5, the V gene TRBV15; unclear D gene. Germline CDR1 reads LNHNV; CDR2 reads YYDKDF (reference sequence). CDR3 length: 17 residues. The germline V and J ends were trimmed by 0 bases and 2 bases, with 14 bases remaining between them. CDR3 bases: TGTGCCACCAGCAGAGATTTGTCGGGTGGCGGCAATCAGCCCCAGCATTTT. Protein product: CATSRDLSGGGNQPQHF.

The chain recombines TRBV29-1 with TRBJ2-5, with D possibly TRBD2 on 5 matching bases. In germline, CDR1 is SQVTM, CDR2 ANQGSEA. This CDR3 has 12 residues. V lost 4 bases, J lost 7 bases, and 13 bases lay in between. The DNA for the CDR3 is TGCAGCGTTGTGGGGAGTCGGGGGACCCAGTACTTC. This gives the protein CSVVGSRGTQYF.

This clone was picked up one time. The CDR3 spells CASSEGWGPVRDQSADTQYF. The CDR3 DNA is TGCGCCAGCAGTGAGGGTTGGGGGCCAGTCCGAGACCAGAGCGCAGATACGCAGTATTTT. J is TRBJ2-3 and V is TRBV10-1; TRBD1 might be the D (6 bases). This CDR3 is 20 amino acids long. Trimming pared 2 bases from V and 4 bases from J, leaving 28 bases between. CDR1 is WNHNN and CDR2 is SYGVQD in the germline V gene (reference sequence).

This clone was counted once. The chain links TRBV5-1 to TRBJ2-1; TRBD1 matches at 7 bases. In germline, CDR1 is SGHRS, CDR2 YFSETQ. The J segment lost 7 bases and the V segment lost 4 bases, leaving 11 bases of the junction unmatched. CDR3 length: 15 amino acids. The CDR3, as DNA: TGCGCCAGCAGCCCACGACAGGGAAACGGGAATGAGCAGTTCTTC. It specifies CASSPRQGNGNEQFF. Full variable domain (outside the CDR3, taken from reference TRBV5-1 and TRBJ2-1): KAGVTQTPRYLIKTRGQQVTLSCSPISGHRSVSWYQQTPGQGLQFLFEYFSETQRNKGNFPGRFSGRQFSNSRSEMNVSTLELGDSALYLCASSPRQGNGNEQFFGPGTRLTVL.

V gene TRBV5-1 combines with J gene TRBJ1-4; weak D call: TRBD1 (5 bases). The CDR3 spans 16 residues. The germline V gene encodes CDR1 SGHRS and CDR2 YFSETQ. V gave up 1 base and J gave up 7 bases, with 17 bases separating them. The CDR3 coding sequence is TGCGCCAGCAGCTTGTCCTTTGGAAAAGGGGTTGAAAAACTGTTTTTT. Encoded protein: CASSLSFGKGVEKLFF.

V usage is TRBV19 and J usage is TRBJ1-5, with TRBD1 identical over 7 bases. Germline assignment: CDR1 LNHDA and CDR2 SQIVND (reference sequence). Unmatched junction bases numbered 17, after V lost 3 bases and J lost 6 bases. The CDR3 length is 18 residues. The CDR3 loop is CASSIYQARQGGGQPQHF. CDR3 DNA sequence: TGTGCCAGTAGTATCTACCAGGCGAGACAGGGAGGCGGTCAGCCCCAGCATTTT.

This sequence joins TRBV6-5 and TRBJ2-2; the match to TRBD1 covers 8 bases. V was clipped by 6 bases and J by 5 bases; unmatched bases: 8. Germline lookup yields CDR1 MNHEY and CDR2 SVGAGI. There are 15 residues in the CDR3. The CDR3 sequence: CASRSQGARTGELFF. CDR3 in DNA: TGTGCCAGCAGGAGCCAGGGGGCACGTACCGGGGAGCTGTTTTTT.

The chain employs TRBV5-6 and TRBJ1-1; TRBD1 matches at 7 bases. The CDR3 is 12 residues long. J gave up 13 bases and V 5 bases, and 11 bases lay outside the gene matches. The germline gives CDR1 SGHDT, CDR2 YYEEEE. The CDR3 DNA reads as TGTGCCAGCAGTACACAGGGGTCGACGGGTTTCTTT. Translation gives CASSTQGSTGFF. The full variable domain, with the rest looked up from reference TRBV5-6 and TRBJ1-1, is DAGVTQSPTHLIKTRGQQVTLRCSPKSGHDTVSWYQQALGQGPQFIFQYYEEEERQRGNFPDRFSGHQFPNYSSELNVNALLLGDSALYLCASSTQGSTGFFGQGTRLTVV.